A selection of T cell receptor beta chains follows, all from one sample in a study of T cell responses to AZD1222 COVID-19 vaccine. Libraries were prepared by immunoSEQ multiplex PCR; TCRdb keeps only in-frame clonotypes and omits some of them. Of roughly 97,000 clones detected, around nine tenths appear once; the ten largest clones hold around 8.7%. This specimen was peripheral blood, taken on day 0 of AZD1222 vaccination. The origin of the receptors is an adult in good health. Each CDR3 is given with its conserved first and last residue. Each record gives: J gene, V gene, clone size, D gene, CDR3 protein, CDR3 DNA. A D gene is named only where the DNA matches it firmly. Clone size is given for some rows only: seen once, a few or many times, or a class if the clone is expanded.

j_gene: TRBJ1-6; v_gene: TRBV6-1; abundance: .; d_gene: .; CDR3aa: CASSEERSPLHF; CDR3nt: TGTGCCAGCAGTGAAGAGCGTTCACCCCTCCACTTT
j_gene: TRBJ2-5; v_gene: TRBV7-9; abundance: once; d_gene: TRBD2; CDR3aa: CASSPGGGLQETQYF; CDR3nt: TGTGCCAGCAGCCCCGGGGGGGGCCTGCAGGAGACCCAGTACTTC
j_gene: TRBJ2-3; v_gene: TRBV20-1; abundance: .; d_gene: .; CDR3aa: CSAITTDTQYF; CDR3nt: TGCAGTGCTATTACCACAGATACGCAGTATTTT
j_gene: TRBJ2-3; v_gene: TRBV5-1; abundance: .; d_gene: .; CDR3aa: CASSSSNIVDTQYF; CDR3nt: TGCGCCAGCAGCTCGTCCAATATTGTCGATACGCAGTATTTT
j_gene: TRBJ2-7; v_gene: TRBV24-1; abundance: .; d_gene: .; CDR3aa: CATSDSLSSRYEQYF; CDR3nt: TGTGCCACCAGTGATTCCCTTTCATCCCGGTACGAGCAGTACTTC
j_gene: TRBJ1-3; v_gene: TRBV18; abundance: few; d_gene: TRBD1; CDR3aa: CASSPWVQGAISGNTIYF; CDR3nt: TGTGCCAGCTCACCCTGGGTACAGGGGGCTATCTCTGGAAACACCATATATTTT
j_gene: TRBJ2-1; v_gene: TRBV9; abundance: .; d_gene: TRBD1; CDR3aa: CASGGDREYNEQFF; CDR3nt: TGTGCCAGCGGGGGGGACAGGGAATACAATGAGCAGTTCTTC
j_gene: TRBJ2-3; v_gene: TRBV6-5; abundance: .; d_gene: .; CDR3aa: CASSYSMTGWADTQYF; CDR3nt: TGTGCCAGCAGTTACTCGATGACGGGTTGGGCAGATACGCAGTATTTT
j_gene: TRBJ2-4; v_gene: TRBV29-1; abundance: .; d_gene: .; CDR3aa: CSVVRGNKNIQYF; CDR3nt: TGCAGCGTTGTGAGGGGAAACAAAAACATTCAGTACTTC
j_gene: TRBJ2-4; v_gene: TRBV6-1; abundance: .; d_gene: TRBD2; CDR3aa: CASSESTSGKNIQYF; CDR3nt: TGTGCCAGCAGTGAATCGACTAGCGGGAAAAACATTCAGTACTTC
j_gene: TRBJ1-3; v_gene: TRBV5-1; abundance: once; d_gene: .; CDR3aa: CASSLASIQGSGNTIYF; CDR3nt: TGCGCCAGCAGCTTGGCCTCAATACAGGGATCGGGAAACACCATATATTTT
j_gene: TRBJ1-5; v_gene: TRBV29-1; abundance: .; d_gene: TRBD1; CDR3aa: CSAIQTGGGSGNQPQHF; CDR3nt: TGCAGCGCCATTCAGACAGGGGGTGGATCGGGCAATCAGCCCCAGCATTTT
j_gene: TRBJ1-1; v_gene: TRBV28; abundance: .; d_gene: .; CDR3aa: CASTLGTEAFF; CDR3nt: TGTGCCAGCACTTTGGGGACTGAAGCTTTCTTT
j_gene: TRBJ1-4; v_gene: TRBV14; abundance: .; d_gene: .; CDR3aa: CASSQLGTNEKLFF; CDR3nt: TGTGCCAGCAGCCAATTGGGGACTAATGAAAAACTGTTTTTT
j_gene: TRBJ2-1; v_gene: TRBV4-3; abundance: .; d_gene: TRBD2; CDR3aa: CASSLGLAGAGSYNEQFF; CDR3nt: TGCGCCAGCAGCCTCGGACTAGCGGGGGCCGGCTCCTACAATGAGCAGTTCTTC